This section outlines one T cell receptor beta chain sequence together with its context. The V and J ends lost 1 base and 1 base respectively, with 13 bases between them. CDR1 SGHTA and CDR2 FQGNSA come from the germline V gene. The CDR3 has 16 amino acids. The data were taken from a study of T cell changes during pregnancy in multiple sclerosis. The method was immunoSEQ multiplex PCR; TCRdb's version includes in-frame clones alone and lacks a portion of them. The sample includes 100,000 to 140,000 clones, roughly 90% of them seen just once. The receptor was derived from a female donor in good health, enrolled as a control in a pregnancy study. Specimen: peripheral blood, collected in the third trimester of pregnancy. The chain uses TRBV7-2 and TRBJ1-1, with D perhaps matching TRBD1 (5 bases). The CDR3 nucleotides read TGTGCCAGCAGCTTAGTAGGTAAGGGGCCGAACACTGAAGCTTTCTTT. Translated: CASSLVGKGPNTEAFF.